This T cell receptor (beta chain) is drawn from a study of blood T cell repertoires in COVID-19. Study-wide background: The United States, Italy and Spain supplied acute and convalescent COVID-19 samples. T cells, B-cell-depleted T cells, or PBMCs provided the cDNA or gDNA that served as material.

Enrolled during active infection, Seattle patients were then followed longitudinally. Per the original data handling: Estimation of nucleated cell counts relied on the amplification of reference gene primers. The method was immunoSEQ multiplex PCR; TCRdb's version includes in-frame clones alone and lacks a portion of them. The DNA was the basis for D and trimming; V, J and clone size are from that table. The sample includes around 120,000 clones, roughly 89% of them seen just once. Germline V gives CDR1 LNHDA, CDR2 SQIVND (reference sequence). The CDR3 sequence is 16 residues long. Unmatched junction bases numbered 9, after V lost 5 bases and J lost 4 bases.

This chain uses TRBV19 with TRBJ2-2, with TRBD1 identical over 8 bases. The specimen sequenced was peripheral blood. The receptor was isolated from a woman aged 55-69 years with COVID-19, enrolled during active disease. The CDR3 spells CASSPDRGWGTGELFF. DNA of the CDR3: TGTGCCAGTAGTCCCGACAGGGGTTGGGGCACCGGGGAGCTGTTTTTT. The full variable domain, completed using reference TRBV19 and TRBJ2-2, is DGGITQSPKYLFRKEGQNVTLSCEQNLNHDAMYWYRQDPGQGLRLIYYSQIVNDFQKGDIAEGYSVSREKKESFPLTVTSAQKNPTAFYLCASSPDRGWGTGELFFGEGSRLTVL.